Sequencing of this T cell receptor (beta chain) was carried out in a study of blood T cell repertoires in COVID-19. Study information: Specimens from acute and convalescent COVID-19 originated in the United States, Italy and Spain. Sample material is recorded as cDNA or gDNA derived from T cells, B-cell-depleted T cells, or PBMCs.

CDR1 and CDR2 from the germline V gene are LNHDA and SQIVND (reference sequence). V was clipped by 4 bases and J by 4 bases; unmatched bases: 16. The CDR3 contains 18 residues. Original handling: Reference gene primer amplification gave estimated nucleated cell counts. Clones were sequenced by immunoSEQ multiplex PCR, and TCRdb holds only the in-frame ones, with some missing. From that table come the V and J calls and clone size; the DNA was used to work out D and trimming. The sample holds over 250,000 clones, roughly 85% seen once. V is TRBV19 and J is TRBJ2-1; 7 positions match TRBD2. The source material was peripheral blood. This TCR came from a man over 45 with active or convalescent COVID-19. The chain's CDR3 is CASSKTPRDYRNYNEQFF. DNA for the CDR3: TGTGCCAGTAGTAAAACCCCGCGGGACTACCGTAATTACAATGAGCAGTTCTTC.